Below, 30 T cell receptor beta chains from the same sample are listed, as sequenced in a study of blood T cell repertoires in COVID-19. Here immunoSEQ multiplex PCR was the method, and the copy in TCRdb shows in-frame clones only, minus some. Of 100,000 to 150,000 clones listed, about 81% are singletons. The source material was peripheral blood. The receptors stem from a man under 40 with COVID-19, enrolled during active disease.

This chain uses TRBV28 with TRBJ2-5, with D possibly being TRBD1 (6 bases). Germline V gene data show CDR1 as MDHEN and CDR2 as SYDVKM. This CDR3 has 14 amino acids. With 4 bases removed from V and 0 bases from J, the gap between germline ends came to 9 bases. Written as DNA, the CDR3 is TGTGCCAGCAGTTGGGACACCGACCAAGAGACCCAGTACTTC. Residues: CASSWDTDQETQYF.

This clone has only a few counts. This chain's CDR3 is CASSSDTGGSLEEQYF. The DNA for the CDR3 is TGTGCCAGCAGCTCGGATACAGGGGGATCTCTCGAGGAGCAGTACTTC. The chain links TRBV5-6 to TRBJ2-7, with 8 bases matching TRBD1. The germline V gene encodes CDR1 SGHDT and CDR2 YYEEEE. The ends lost 3 bases at V and 7 bases at J; junction bases unmatched: 15. The CDR3 extends over 16 amino acids.

CDR3 sequence reads: CASSQVSGRMDTQYF. CDR3 in DNA: TGCGCCAGCAGCCAAGTTAGCGGGAGGATGGATACGCAGTATTTT. The chain combines TRBV4-1 with TRBJ2-3, with 10 nucleotides matching TRBD2. Trimming cost V 1 base and J 6 bases; bases outside gene matches: 4. Germline V gives CDR1 MGHRA, CDR2 YSYEKL. The CDR3 extends over 15 amino acids.

The V call is TRBV9, the J call TRBJ2-1; 8 nucleotides line up with TRBD2. Germline-derived CDR1 and CDR2 are SGDLS and YYNGEE. Unmatched junction bases numbered 11, after V lost 0 bases and J lost 9 bases. The CDR3 loop spans 16 amino acids. CDR3 in amino acids: CASSVAQSGRVGEQFF. CDR3 DNA sequence: TGTGCCAGCAGCGTAGCTCAAAGCGGGAGAGTGGGTGAGCAGTTCTTC.

The chain links TRBV5-4 to TRBJ1-2; D unresolved. Deletions cut 0 bases from V and 3 bases from J, with 18 bases between. This CDR3 is built from 17 residues. Germline values: CDR1 SGHNT, CDR2 YYREEE (reference sequence). The DNA of the CDR3 is TGTGCCAGCAGCTTGGAGCCAGTCGGCACAGCCTACTATGGCTACACCTTC. Its protein is CASSLEPVGTAYYGYTF.

The J gene is TRBJ1-1, the V gene TRBV5-8; D uncertain. The germline V gene has CDR1 SGHTS and CDR2 YDEGEE. Between the trimmed V and J ends, which lost 3 bases and 4 bases, there was a span of 10 bases. The CDR3 is 13 residues long. The CDR3 loop is CASSSRVSTEAFF. The CDR3 DNA follows: TGTGCCAGCAGCTCGAGGGTTAGCACTGAAGCTTTCTTT.

The chain links TRBV2 to TRBJ1-1; TRBD1 is a possible D gene (6 bases). Trimming cost V 7 bases and J 1 base, with 10 bases left between them. The CDR3 has 13 amino acids. Germline lookup yields CDR1 SNHLY and CDR2 FYNNEI. The CDR3 loop is CASNQDRNTEAFF. CDR3 sequence (DNA): TGTGCCAGCAACCAGGACAGGAACACTGAAGCTTTCTTT.

This clone was picked up a small number of times. At the DNA level, this CDR3 is encoded by other sequences in the same sample as well. The chain is built from TRBV5-6 and TRBJ2-3; the match to TRBD2 covers 10 bases. The CDR3 is 15 residues long. The V segment lost 1 base and the J segment 5 bases; nucleotides outside the gene matches: 4. Germline values: CDR1 SGHDT, CDR2 YYEEEE. The CDR3 sequence is CASSLLAGAGDTQYF. The CDR3 DNA reads TGTGCCAGCAGCTTGCTAGCGGGAGCGGGAGATACGCAGTATTTT.

V is TRBV30 and J is TRBJ1-5; TRBD1 might be the D (5 bases). V dropped 3 bases and J dropped 4 bases, with 10 bases sitting between them. The CDR3 loop spans 13 amino acids. Germline V gene sequence: CDR1 GTSNPN, CDR2 SVGIG (reference sequence). The CDR3 loop reads CAWSRDSNQPQHF. Here the CDR3 DNA reads TGTGCCTGGAGCCGTGACAGTAATCAGCCCCAGCATTTT. Filled out from reference TRBV30 and TRBJ1-5, the complete variable domain reads SQTIHQWPATLVQPVGSPLSLECTVEGTSNPNLYWYRQAAGRGLQLLFYSVGIGQISSEVPQNLSASRPQDRQFILSSKKLLLSDSGFYLCAWSRDSNQPQHFGDGTRLSIL.

J is TRBJ2-3 and V is TRBV7-9, with 7 bases that match TRBD1. Germline assignment: CDR1 SEHNR and CDR2 FQNEAQ (reference sequence). Trimming took 5 bases from V and 4 from J; bases not matched to a gene: 6. The CDR3 has 14 residues. DNA for the CDR3: TGTGCCAGCAGCCGGGACAGCTTTGCAGATACGCAGTATTTT. It is translated as CASSRDSFADTQYF.

The chain is built from TRBV5-6 and TRBJ2-3; maybe TRBD2 (6 bases). Trimming left V 1 base short and J 1 base short, with 19 bases between. This CDR3 has 18 residues. The V gene's germline CDR1 is SGHDT and CDR2 YYEEEE. The CDR3 DNA reads TGTGCCAGCAGCTTGCGGGTTAGCGGACTAACCCGCACAGATACGCAGTATTTT. Its protein product is CASSLRVSGLTRTDTQYF.

The chain has TRBV5-1 and TRBJ1-6; D is unresolved. The CDR3 extends over 19 amino acids. From germline, CDR1 is SGHRS and CDR2 YFSETQ. Trimming cost V 1 base and J 0 bases, with 17 bases left between them. CDR3 sequence (DNA): TGCGCCAGCAGCTTGAAACCTTCCTGGCGGAACTCCTATAATTCACCCCTCCACTTT. The encoded protein is CASSLKPSWRNSYNSPLHF.

The chain joins TRBV28 to TRBJ2-2, with D tentatively TRBD2 (6 bases). Trimming stripped 3 bases from V and 4 bases from J, with 12 bases between. There are 15 residues in the CDR3. Germline CDR1 reads MDHEN; CDR2 reads SYDVKM. This CDR3 reads CASSFWAEGTGELFF. CDR3 DNA sequence: TGTGCCAGCAGTTTTTGGGCGGAGGGCACCGGGGAGCTGTTTTTT.

This chain links TRBV19 with TRBJ2-7, with TRBD1 matching over 8 bases. Germline V gene lookup returns CDR1 LNHDA and CDR2 SQIVND (reference sequence). This CDR3 spans 14 amino acids. Trimming took 10 bases from V and 2 from J; bases not matched to a gene: 10. The CDR3 DNA is TGTGCCACAAAATCGGACAGGGCTCCCTACGAGCAGTACTTC. Its translation is CATKSDRAPYEQYF.

The rearrangement uses TRBV28 and TRBJ2-3, with 12 bases lining up with TRBD1. Per germline, CDR1 MDHEN and CDR2 SYDVKM. J was trimmed by 5 bases and V by 4 bases; bases with no gene match: 7. This CDR3 is built from 16 residues. In DNA form, the CDR3 reads TGTGCCAGCAGTTGGGACAGGGGGCGGTGGGGAGATACGCAGTATTTT. Translated: CASSWDRGRWGDTQYF. The full variable domain, its missing parts supplied by reference TRBV28 and TRBJ2-3, is DVKVTQSSRYLVKRTGEKVFLECVQDMDHENMFWYRQDPGLGLRLIYFSYDVKMKEKGDIPEGYSVSREKKERFSLILESASTNQTSMYLCASSWDRGRWGDTQYFGPGTRLTVL.

The chain employs TRBV5-5 and TRBJ2-7; TRBD1 agrees at 8 bases. Germline V CDR1 and CDR2: SGHKS, YYEKEE (reference sequence). V dropped 2 bases and J dropped 3; count of bases not matched to a gene: 4. The CDR3 consists of 14 residues. The CDR3: CASSFRDRSYEQYF. CDR3 sequence (DNA): TGTGCCAGCAGCTTCCGGGACAGGAGCTACGAGCAGTACTTC.

The chain joins TRBV7-9 to TRBJ2-6; possible D gene TRBD2, 6 bases. The V end lost 5 bases, the J end lost 0 bases, and 14 bases lay between the germline ends. Looked up from germline, CDR1 is SEHNR and CDR2 is FQNEAQ (reference sequence). This CDR3 region has 17 residues. This chain's CDR3 is CASSRPGGVSGANVLTF. CDR3 nucleotides: TGTGCCAGCAGCCGACCTGGAGGGGTCTCTGGGGCCAACGTCCTGACTTTC.

The chain is built from TRBV6-6 and TRBJ1-2; TRBD1 agrees at 10 bases. The J segment lost 0 bases and the V segment lost 2 bases, leaving 3 bases of the junction unmatched. CDR3 size: 16 residues. Per germline, CDR1 MNHNY and CDR2 SVGAGI (reference sequence). The CDR3 DNA reads as TGTGCCAGCAGTTACCACGGACAGGGGGCTAACTATGGCTACACCTTC. This gives the protein CASSYHGQGANYGYTF.

The chain links TRBV3-1 (or the pseudogene TRBV3-2) to TRBJ2-3; 8 nucleotides match TRBD2. This CDR3 is built from 17 residues. The germline V gene has CDR1 LGHDT and CDR2 YNNKEL (reference sequence). V lost 2 bases, J lost 4 bases, and 11 bases stayed unmatched. The CDR3 DNA is TGTGCCAGCAGCCAACCCTGGCAAGCGGGAGAAGCAGATACGCAGTATTTT. Encoded protein: CASSQPWQAGEADTQYF.

V gene TRBV7-2 combines with J gene TRBJ2-2, with D possibly being TRBD1 (5 bases). Germline V gene lookup returns CDR1 SGHTA and CDR2 FQGNSA. This CDR3 has 15 residues. V lost 2 bases and J lost 4, with 11 bases in between. The CDR3 DNA follows: TGTGCCAGCAGCTTAAGGGGAAGGAGCACCGGGGAGCTGTTTTTT. It yields the protein CASSLRGRSTGELFF.

The V and J genes are TRBV10-3 and TRBJ2-7, with D possibly being TRBD1 (5 bases). V was clipped by 6 bases and J by 3 bases, with 12 bases between them. This CDR3 region has 13 residues. Germline CDR1 ENHRY, CDR2 SYGVKD. CDR3 coding DNA: TGTGCCATCAGCCCTCGGACACGCTACGAGCAGTACTTC. Amino acid sequence: CAISPRTRYEQYF.

V and J are TRBV6-5 and TRBJ2-1; 10 bases map to TRBD2. Germline V gives CDR1 MNHEY, CDR2 SVGAGI. This CDR3 is built from 13 residues. With V trimmed by 6 bases and J by 6 bases, 2 bases remained unmatched. The CDR3 is CASRASGSNEQFF. CDR3 sequence (DNA): TGTGCCAGCAGGGCTAGCGGGAGCAATGAGCAGTTCTTC.

The rearrangement links TRBV4-1 to TRBJ1-2; TRBD1 agrees at 7 bases. After removal of 0 bases from V and 4 bases from J, the junction contained 8 bases not matched to a gene. The CDR3 extends over 16 amino acids. Germline CDR1 and CDR2: MGHRA and YSYEKL. This CDR3 is CASSQDEGDRLYGYTF. CDR3 in DNA: TGCGCCAGCAGCCAAGACGAAGGGGACAGACTCTATGGCTACACCTTC.

The chain uses TRBV19 and TRBJ1-5; no reliable D call. V was clipped by 3 bases and J by 6 bases, with 12 bases between them. This CDR3 has 14 amino acids. CDR1 and CDR2 from the germline V gene are LNHDA and SQIVND (reference sequence). The CDR3 sequence is CASSIGWAAQPQHF. The CDR3 DNA reads as TGTGCCAGTAGTATTGGCTGGGCCGCTCAGCCCCAGCATTTT.

This clone was found once. This CDR3 is CASSPGTSGSADTQYF. The CDR3 bases are TGTGCCAGCAGCCCCGGGACTAGCGGGAGTGCAGATACGCAGTATTTT. The chain couples TRBV11-3 to TRBJ2-3; 14 nucleotides line up with TRBD2. Germline V gene data show CDR1 as SGHNT and CDR2 as YENEEA. The CDR3 has 16 amino acids. The trim removed 5 bases at V and 4 bases at J, leaving 5 bases unmatched.

The chain joins TRBV5-1 to TRBJ2-2; the match to TRBD2 covers 9 bases. Germline V gene sequence: CDR1 SGHRS, CDR2 YFSETQ. V lost 1 base, J lost 5 bases, and 27 bases stayed unmatched. The CDR3 is 23 residues long. For the CDR3, the DNA is TGCGCCAGCAGCTTGCTGCTAGCGGGAATTGGGAAAAGCATGGGCGCAGATACCGGGGAGCTGTTTTTT. Protein sequence: CASSLLLAGIGKSMGADTGELFF.

The rearrangement uses TRBV7-3 and TRBJ1-2, with 8 bases that match TRBD1. V dropped 2 bases and J dropped 2; count of bases not matched to a gene: 1. The CDR3 runs 14 residues. In germline, CDR1 is SGHTA, CDR2 FQGTGA. The CDR3 bases are TGTGCCAGCAGCTTAGGACAGGGCAACTATGGCTACACCTTC. Protein sequence: CASSLGQGNYGYTF. The variable domain in full, with the rest retrieved from reference TRBV7-3 and TRBJ1-2, is GAGVSQTPSNKVTEKGKYVELRCDPISGHTALYWYRQSLGQGPEFLIYFQGTGAADDSGLPNDRFFAVRPEGSVSTLKIQRTERGDSAVYLCASSLGQGNYGYTFGSGTRLTVV.

The chain couples TRBV7-9 to TRBJ1-1, with a weak D call TRBD1 (6 bases). CDR1 is SEHNR and CDR2 is FQNEAQ in the germline V gene (reference sequence). The CDR3 is made up of 18 amino acids. The V gene lost 4 bases and the J gene lost 0 bases, with 21 bases spanning the gap. The chain's CDR3 is CASSSSRYRDTMNTEAFF. The CDR3 nucleotides read TGTGCCAGCAGCTCCAGCCGGTACCGGGACACCATGAACACTGAAGCTTTCTTT.

The chain joins TRBV5-1 to TRBJ1-4, with D possibly matching TRBD1 (6 bases). This CDR3 comprises 14 residues. The V gene lost 3 bases and the J gene lost 7 bases, with 13 bases spanning the gap. Germline V gene sequence: CDR1 SGHRS, CDR2 YFSETQ. CDR3 DNA: TGCGCCAGCAGCTGGGGACAAGGCGGTGAAAAACTGTTTTTT. It is translated as CASSWGQGGEKLFF.

The chain links TRBV29-1 to TRBJ1-4; TRBD1 aligns across 10 bases. Germline values: CDR1 SQVTM, CDR2 ANQGSEA. V lost 7 bases and J lost 4; bases outside the gene matches: 9. The CDR3 runs to 15 residues. CDR3 amino acids: CSAFYRDRGNEKLFF. As DNA, the CDR3 is TGCAGCGCATTTTACCGGGACAGGGGTAATGAAAAACTGTTTTTT.